The clone carrying this T cell receptor beta chain was recorded at least ten times. Used for diagnoses were clinical symptoms, serum thyroxine and TRAb, thyroid ultrasound and orbital computed tomography. The CDR3 extends over 15 amino acids. Germline assignment: CDR1 SGHTA and CDR2 FQGNSA. V was cut by 1 base and J by 0 bases, with 8 bases left in between. The CDR3 regions of TCR beta were amplified from RNA transcripts. TCR CDR3 underwent first-round RT-PCR with the HTBI primer set. TCRdb fed the multiplex PCR reads into MiXCR, producing one record per CDR3 protein. This sample has around 340,000 distinct CDR3 sequences, with roughly 18% found just once. The data derive from a study of T cells in Graves' hyperthyroidism and ophthalmopathy.

The clonotype comes from a woman aged 50 to 60 with Graves' hyperthyroidism. The sequencing input was blood. The chain carries TRBV7-2 and TRBJ2-3, with D perhaps matching TRBD2 (6 bases). For the CDR3, the DNA is TGTGCCAGCAGCTTAGGTAGCGGAAGCACAGATACGCAGTATTTT. Amino acid sequence: CASSLGSGSTDTQYF.